The 29 T cell receptor beta chains below come from one sample, sequenced in a study of Ad26.COV2.S vaccination and SARS-CoV-2 variants. The treatment was: 15 to 20 received Ad26.COV2.S at low or high dose, single or two shots; 5 received placebo; per-sample allocation not given. Vaccine and placebo recipients were sampled on day 63 after the first injection. Here immunoSEQ multiplex PCR was the method, and the copy in TCRdb shows in-frame clones only, minus some. The sample carries roughly 350,000 clones, 88% recorded once. Here the sequenced sample was peripheral blood, taken in a trial of Ad26.COV2.S vaccine versus placebo. These receptor sequences come from a person aged 18 to 65 who received the Ad26.COV2.S COVID-19 vaccine or a placebo.

V is TRBV7-2 and J is TRBJ2-5; maybe TRBD2 (6 bases). CDR1 is SGHTA and CDR2 is FQGNSA in the germline V gene. The germline V and J ends were trimmed by 5 bases and 7 bases, with 17 bases remaining between them. This CDR3 has 14 amino acids. The CDR3 DNA is TGTGCCAGCAGCCCCGGTGGGGGGTTTGGGACCCAGTACTTC. Its translation is CASSPGGGFGTQYF.

The V call is TRBV19, the J call TRBJ2-7; 9 positions match TRBD1. The ends lost 10 bases at V and 1 base at J; junction bases unmatched: 8. The germline V gene has CDR1 LNHDA and CDR2 SQIVND (reference sequence). The CDR3 is 14 residues long. CDR3 residues: CATTPGQGSYEQYF. DNA for the CDR3: TGTGCCACTACACCGGGACAGGGTTCCTACGAGCAGTACTTC.

The V call is TRBV6-6, the J call TRBJ1-5; D uncertain. Per the germline V gene, CDR1 is MNHNY and CDR2 is SVGAGI (reference sequence). V was trimmed by 0 bases and J by 4 bases, leaving 4 bases between them. CDR3 length: 13 amino acids. CDR3 region: CASSYSWNQPQHF. CDR3 coding DNA: TGTGCCAGCAGTTACTCATGGAATCAGCCCCAGCATTTT.

The chain employs TRBV2 and TRBJ2-5, with TRBD2 matching 11 bases. The V segment lost 6 bases and the J segment 4 bases; nucleotides outside the gene matches: 7. The CDR3 spans 15 residues. Germline values: CDR1 SNHLY, CDR2 FYNNEI. The CDR3 protein is CASSPPGLAGETQYF. The CDR3 nucleotides are TGTGCCAGCAGCCCCCCCGGACTAGCGGGAGAGACCCAGTACTTC.

The chain has TRBV12-3 or TRBV12-4 and TRBJ2-4, with D hard to call. The V gene lost 0 bases and the J gene lost 10 bases, with 7 bases spanning the gap. This CDR3 has 12 residues. DNA of the CDR3: TGTGCCAGCAGTTTAGCCACGAGAATTCAGTACTTC. This encodes CASSLATRIQYF.

This clone appeared a single time. Other nucleotide sequences from this sample produce the same CDR3. This rearrangement joins TRBV12-3 or TRBV12-4 to TRBJ1-1; D not resolved. Trimming took off 3 bases at V and 2 bases at J, with 1 base between the two ends. The CDR3 sequence is 11 residues long. CDR3 region: CASSFNTEAFF. The CDR3 nucleotides read TGTGCCAGCAGTTTTAACACTGAAGCTTTCTTT.

This sequence joins TRBV24-1 and TRBJ1-3, with 8 bases aligning to TRBD1. Looked up from germline, CDR1 is KGHDR and CDR2 is SFDVKD. V was clipped by 9 bases and J by 2 bases; unmatched bases: 2. The CDR3 runs to 13 residues. CDR3 loop: CATQTGAGNTIYF. In nucleotides, the CDR3 is TGTGCCACCCAGACAGGGGCTGGAAACACCATATATTTT.

This rearrangement joins TRBV4-1 to TRBJ1-1; TRBD1 matches at 9 bases. CDR3 length: 15 residues. J gave up 8 bases and V 7 bases, and 14 bases lay outside the gene matches. Germline V gene lookup returns CDR1 MGHRA and CDR2 YSYEKL. The CDR3 nucleotides read TGCGCCAGCAATCCCGGGACAGGGTCTTCAACGGAAGCTTTCTTT. Its protein product is CASNPGTGSSTEAFF.

The chain links TRBV18 to TRBJ1-1, with 10 bases aligning to TRBD1. CDR1 and CDR2 from the germline V gene are KGHSH and LQKENI. The junction had 5 bases not matched to a gene; V was cut back by 6 bases and J by 4 bases. The CDR3 has 14 amino acids. In DNA, the CDR3 is TGTGCCAGCTCTCTAGGACAGGGGGGCACTGAAGCTTTCTTT. As protein: CASSLGQGGTEAFF.

CDR3 sequence (DNA): TGTGCCAGCAGTTTAGGACTGCGCAATGAGCAGTTCTTC. Protein: CASSLGLRNEQFF. The rearrangement links TRBV12-3 or TRBV12-4 to TRBJ2-1; D unclear. V was clipped by 1 base and J by 6 bases, with 7 bases between them. The CDR3 consists of 13 residues.

The genes are TRBV7-9 and TRBJ1-2; 12 positions match TRBD1. V shed 6 bases, J shed 4 bases, and the junction held 6 bases outside the gene matches. There are 15 residues in the CDR3. Germline lookup yields CDR1 SEHNR and CDR2 FQNEAQ (reference sequence). As DNA, the CDR3 is TGTGCCAGCAGTTCCGGGACAGGGGGCGTCTATGGCTACACCTTC. Protein: CASSSGTGGVYGYTF.

V usage is TRBV5-4 and J usage is TRBJ1-5; the D is unclear. CDR1 and CDR2 (germline): SGHNT, YYREEE (reference sequence). With 4 bases removed from V and 5 bases from J, the gap between germline ends came to 10 bases. This CDR3 is built from 13 residues. CDR3 loop: CASSMNTDQPQHF. The CDR3 DNA sequence: TGTGCCAGCAGCATGAATACTGATCAGCCCCAGCATTTT.

This clone was observed once. This chain uses TRBV28 with TRBJ1-5, with TRBD1 identical over 10 bases. The V gene end was trimmed by 6 bases and the J gene end by 4 bases; junction bases not matched to a gene: 3. The CDR3 is 14 residues long. Germline V lookup: CDR1 MDHEN, CDR2 SYDVKM. CDR3 loop: CASRPGQGNQPQHF. Written as DNA, the CDR3 is TGTGCCAGCAGACCGGGACAGGGGAATCAGCCCCAGCATTTT.

The rearrangement uses TRBV19 and TRBJ2-5; 8 bases agree with TRBD2. With 2 bases clipped from V and 4 bases from J, the junction kept 9 bases outside the gene matches. The CDR3 runs to 16 residues. CDR1 and CDR2 from the germline V gene are LNHDA and SQIVND (reference sequence). This CDR3 reads CASSISGGGSRETQYF. The CDR3 DNA reads TGTGCCAGTAGTATATCCGGGGGGGGGTCGCGAGAGACCCAGTACTTC.

The V call is TRBV6-2 or TRBV6-3, the J call TRBJ2-7; TRBD2 matches at 15 bases. After removal of 4 bases from V and 5 bases from J, the junction contained 6 bases not matched to a gene. The CDR3 has 16 residues. Per the germline V gene, CDR1 is MNHEY and CDR2 is SVGEGT. CDR3 sequence: CASSWTSGRALDEQYF. The CDR3 DNA is TGTGCCAGCAGTTGGACTAGCGGGAGGGCCCTAGACGAGCAGTACTTC.

The chain links TRBV5-1 to TRBJ2-3, with TRBD1 matching over 11 bases. The CDR3 has 16 residues. Trimming took 0 bases from V and 3 from J; bases not matched to a gene: 3. Germline-derived CDR1 and CDR2 are SGHRS and YFSETQ. The CDR3 sequence: CASSLAGQGATDTQYF. For the CDR3, the DNA is TGCGCCAGCAGCTTGGCAGGACAGGGGGCAACAGATACGCAGTATTTT.

This chain connects TRBV11-2 to TRBJ2-3, with 12 nucleotides matching TRBD2. J lost 5 bases, V lost 4 bases, and 7 bases had no gene match. The CDR3 spans 16 residues. The germline V gene has CDR1 SGHAT and CDR2 FQNNGV. The CDR3 nucleotides read TGTGCCAGCAGCTCCGGACTAGCGGGAACAGGAGATACGCAGTATTTT. Translation gives CASSSGLAGTGDTQYF.

The genes are TRBV19 and TRBJ1-3; D not certain. CDR3 length: 15 residues. Trimming cost V 10 bases and J 2 bases, with 18 bases left between them. Germline lookup yields CDR1 LNHDA and CDR2 SQIVND (reference sequence). This CDR3 is CATSQRTRPGNTIYF. CDR3 DNA: TGTGCCACAAGTCAGAGGACTCGTCCTGGAAACACCATATATTTT.

This chain connects TRBV6-2 or TRBV6-3 to TRBJ2-3; 8 bases agree with TRBD2. The CDR3 covers 14 residues. V dropped 6 bases and J dropped 6; count of bases not matched to a gene: 8. CDR1 and CDR2 from the germline V gene are MNHEY and SVGEGT. The CDR3 loop is CASSSSGGRDTQYF. DNA of the CDR3: TGTGCCAGCAGCTCAAGCGGGGGCCGGGATACGCAGTATTTT.

This chain connects TRBV10-3 to TRBJ1-1; D is ambiguous. The V gene's germline CDR1 is ENHRY and CDR2 SYGVKD. V was trimmed by 3 bases and J by 4 bases, leaving 9 bases between them. CDR3 size: 13 residues. The CDR3 DNA is TGTGCCATCAGTGACTCCTACGGCACTGAAGCTTTCTTT. The encoded protein is CAISDSYGTEAFF.

This clone was counted a single time. This chain joins TRBV14 and TRBJ1-1, with D uncertain. V was pared by 4 bases and J by 0 bases, with 6 bases between. CDR1 SGHDN and CDR2 FVKESK come from the germline V gene. This CDR3 has 13 amino acids. For the CDR3, the DNA is TGTGCCAGCAGCCCATCTATGAACACTGAAGCTTTCTTT. Translated, it gives CASSPSMNTEAFF.

The chain employs TRBV27 and TRBJ2-3; 10 bases match TRBD2. Germline CDR1 and CDR2: MNHEY and SMNVEV (reference sequence). The CDR3 sequence is 15 residues long. Germline trimming cut 5 bases from V and 4 bases from J; bases unmatched to any gene: 6. In DNA, the CDR3 is TGTGCCAGCAGTGCGGGACTAGCGACAGCAGATACGCAGTATTTT. As protein: CASSAGLATADTQYF.

Note on this clone: Additional DNA sequences in this sample encode the identical CDR3. The V and J genes are TRBV5-4 and TRBJ1-1, with D possibly TRBD1 on 5 matching bases. Trimming shortened V by 4 bases and J by 1 base, and 8 bases separated the two germline ends. The CDR3 consists of 13 residues. The V gene's germline CDR1 is SGHNT and CDR2 YYREEE (reference sequence). The CDR3 nucleotides read TGTGCCAGCAGCCGCGACAGGAACACTGAAGCTTTCTTT. Its translation: CASSRDRNTEAFF.

This chain links TRBV6-2 or TRBV6-3 with TRBJ1-4, with 8 nucleotides matching TRBD1. There are 12 residues in the CDR3. The germline gives CDR1 MNHEY, CDR2 SVGEGT. Unmatched junction bases numbered 1, after V lost 2 bases and J lost 11 bases. CDR3 sequence reads: CASSYGQGKLFF. The CDR3 coding sequence is TGTGCCAGCAGTTACGGACAGGGCAAACTGTTTTTT.

For this clone: This same CDR3 is encoded by further DNA sequences in the sample. The chain recombines TRBV14 with TRBJ2-1; a possible D gene is TRBD2 (5 bases). Germline loops: CDR1 SGHDN, CDR2 FVKESK. The V and J ends lost 0 bases and 7 bases respectively, with 7 bases between them. The CDR3 extends over 13 amino acids. CDR3: CASSQDRGNEQFF. For the CDR3, the DNA is TGTGCCAGCAGCCAAGATCGGGGAAATGAGCAGTTCTTC.

V and J are TRBV10-3 and TRBJ1-1, with TRBD1 as a possible D gene (5 bases). CDR3 length: 13 residues. Deletions cut 4 bases from V and 4 bases from J, with 10 bases between. Germline V gene sequence: CDR1 ENHRY, CDR2 SYGVKD. CDR3 sequence (DNA): TGTGCCATCAGTGGGGCAGGGAGCACTGAAGCTTTCTTT. It codes for CAISGAGSTEAFF.

This chain joins TRBV28 and TRBJ2-5; maybe TRBD1 (6 bases). The CDR3 runs 15 residues. Trimming pared 6 bases from V and 4 bases from J, leaving 18 bases between. Germline V lookup: CDR1 MDHEN, CDR2 SYDVKM. CDR3 region: CASSSGTRLGETQYF. In nucleotides, the CDR3 is TGTGCCAGCAGCTCCGGGACACGGCTAGGAGAGACCCAGTACTTC.

The V call is TRBV5-5, the J call TRBJ2-4; no firm D call. Germline V gene data show CDR1 as SGHKS and CDR2 as YYEKEE (reference sequence). The V and J ends lost 7 bases and 0 bases respectively, with 11 bases between them. The CDR3 contains 14 residues. The CDR3 spells CASAPYVAKNIQYF. DNA for the CDR3: TGTGCCAGCGCGCCATACGTAGCCAAAAACATTCAGTACTTC.

The chain has TRBV19 and TRBJ1-1; no definite D call. The germline CDR1 and CDR2 sequences are LNHDA and SQIVND (reference sequence). The CDR3 has 16 amino acids. Trimming cost V 3 bases and J 0 bases, with 14 bases left between them. Written as DNA, the CDR3 is TGTGCCAGTAGTATGAGCCGTGGCAGCTTGAACACTGAAGCTTTCTTT. This codes for CASSMSRGSLNTEAFF.